This T cell receptor beta chain was sequenced during a study of T-cell reconstitution after alpha-beta-depleted transplantation in children. As it was prepared, the TCRbeta library received unique molecular identifiers. TCRdb ran MiXCR on the PCR reads and lists one entry per CDR3 protein. The profile shows a few hundred thousand distinct CDR3 sequences, about 45% of them singletons. In the case of this clonotype: The antigen remains undetermined.

Overall study findings and caveats: Some patients owed their high day-60 TCRbeta diversity to surviving recipient T cells and thymic progenitors.

CDR1 and CDR2 (germline): DFQATT, SNEGSKA (reference sequence). The CDR3 totals 15 residues. V shed 6 bases and J 4 bases; nucleotides not matched to a gene: 8. This sample comprised PBMCs, obtained before TCRalphabeta/CD19-depleted stem cell transplant. The TCR sequence derives from a girl aged 2 to 10 with aplastic anemia, due to receive a stem cell transplant. The V and J genes are TRBV20-1 and TRBJ1-6, with TRBD1 matching over 8 bases. The DNA of the CDR3 is TGCAGTGCCCAGGACAGGGACGGATATAATTCACCCCTCCACTTT. The encoded protein is CSAQDRDGYNSPLHF.